Below, 18 T cell receptor beta chains from the same sample are listed, as sequenced in a study of T cells in Graves' hyperthyroidism and ophthalmopathy. Regions amplified from RNA transcripts were the TCR beta CDR3 regions. The HTBI primer set was used in a first-round RT-PCR of the TCR CDR3. TCRdb reprocessed the multiplex PCR reads via MiXCR and lists one record per CDR3 protein. The table lists more than 500,000 distinct CDR3 sequences, about 46% of them singletons. The source material was peripheral blood or thyroid tissue (not recorded which). All receptors derive from an adult woman with Graves' disease, either hyperthyroidism or ophthalmopathy (not recorded which).

The chain carries TRBV7-9 and TRBJ2-7; maybe TRBD1 (5 bases). There are 13 residues in the CDR3. CDR1 and CDR2 (germline): SEHNR, FQNEAQ (reference sequence). V dropped 3 bases and J dropped 9 bases, with 15 bases sitting between them. DNA of the CDR3: TGTGCCAGCAGCTTGGAGTCGGAGCAGGGGCAGTACTTC. It translates to CASSLESEQGQYF.

This clonotype came up many times. The chain recombines TRBV6-5 with TRBJ1-2; no clear D gene. Trimming removed 5 bases from V and 9 bases from J, with 16 bases in between. CDR1 MNHEY and CDR2 SVGAGI come from the germline V gene. This CDR3 contains 13 residues. The CDR3 protein is CASSPRLFSSYTF. The CDR3 DNA reads as TGTGCCAGCAGTCCGCGACTCTTCTCGAGCTACACCTTC.

Many counts were recorded for this clonotype. V gene TRBV9 combines with J gene TRBJ1-3; possible D gene TRBD1, 5 bases. Trimming took off 4 bases at V and 2 bases at J, with 13 bases between the two ends. CDR3 size: 15 residues. Germline CDR1 is SGDLS and CDR2 is YYNGEE. This CDR3 reads CASSQLGTAGNTIYF. CDR3 bases: TGTGCCAGCAGCCAACTCGGGACGGCTGGAAACACCATATATTTT.

CDR3 loop: CASSPAIAGQETQYF. The DNA for the CDR3 is TGTGCCAGTAGTCCCGCAATAGCGGGACAAGAGACCCAGTACTTC. The chain uses TRBV19 and TRBJ2-5; TRBD2 matches at 8 bases. The germline gives CDR1 LNHDA, CDR2 SQIVND (reference sequence). CDR3 length equals 15 residues. Trimming at V came to 5 bases and at J to 2 bases, leaving 7 bases not matched to a gene.

This clonotype has only a few counts. The chain couples TRBV4-2 to TRBJ1-1, with D perhaps matching TRBD1 (5 bases). V shed 1 base and J shed 5 bases, with 11 bases lying between them. Per germline, CDR1 LGHNA and CDR2 YNFKEQ. The CDR3 extends over 14 amino acids. The CDR3 bases are TGTGCCAGCAGCCAAGTAGCAGGGAGGACTGAAGCTTTCTTT. This gives the protein CASSQVAGRTEAFF.

The chain couples TRBV5-1 to TRBJ1-1, with TRBD1 identical over 7 bases. Unmatched junction bases numbered 7, after V lost 7 bases and J lost 1 base. The germline V gene has CDR1 SGHRS and CDR2 YFSETQ. The CDR3 totals 14 residues. The DNA for the CDR3 is TGCGCCAGCGCGACAGGGACACCGAACACTGAAGCTTTCTTT. Its protein is CASATGTPNTEAFF.

The chain carries TRBV2 and TRBJ2-1, with TRBD2 as a possible D gene (7 bases). Germline values: CDR1 SNHLY, CDR2 FYNNEI. This CDR3 region has 13 residues. V was trimmed by 7 bases and J by 6 bases, leaving 13 bases between them. As DNA, the CDR3 is TGTGCCAGCAAGGGGGGGTCTACCAATGAGCAGTTCTTC. Protein: CASKGGSTNEQFF.

The J gene is TRBJ1-6, the V gene TRBV10-2, with D uncertain. The CDR3 spans 15 residues. V lost 6 bases, J lost 8 bases, and 17 bases lay in between. CDR1 is WSHSY, CDR2 SAAADI, per germline. CDR3 in DNA: TGCGCCAGCAGCCCTATTACGGGGTTGCATTCACCCCTCCACTTT. Its protein product is CASSPITGLHSPLHF.

The V and J genes are TRBV29-1 and TRBJ2-5; 8 nucleotides agree with TRBD1. The last part of the DNA fits TRBJ2-1 better; the J call may be wrong. This CDR3 has 11 amino acids. The V gene's germline CDR1 is SQVTM and CDR2 ANQGSEA. CDR3 sequence: CSVADRDRQFF. CDR3 bases: TGCAGCGTTGCGGACAGGGATAGGCAGTTCTTC.

The chain has TRBV20-1 and TRBJ2-7; 8 bases map to TRBD2. The CDR3 sequence is 13 residues long. Germline V lookup: CDR1 DFQATT, CDR2 SNEGSKA (reference sequence). The CDR3 here is CSSSTSGSYEQYF. CDR3 in DNA: TGCAGCAGTAGTACTAGCGGTTCCTACGAGCAGTACTTC.

The J gene is TRBJ1-1, the V gene TRBV27; possible D gene TRBD1, 6 bases. CDR3 length: 13 residues. Trimming removed 6 bases from V and 9 bases from J, with 17 bases in between. Per germline, CDR1 MNHEY and CDR2 SMNVEV (reference sequence). The CDR3 here is CASRFPGQSKAFF. CDR3 nucleotide sequence: TGTGCCAGCAGGTTCCCCGGACAGTCGAAAGCTTTCTTT.

The chain combines TRBV7-2 with TRBJ1-2; 12 positions agree with TRBD1. J gave up 4 bases and V 4 bases, and 7 bases lay outside the gene matches. CDR1 is SGHTA and CDR2 is FQGNSA in the germline V gene. This CDR3 is 16 amino acids long. The CDR3 nucleotides are TGTGCCAGCAGCTCGCCGGGACAGGGGGCGATCTATGGCTACACCTTC. It codes for CASSSPGQGAIYGYTF.

The chain links TRBV2 to TRBJ1-4; TRBD1 matches 9 bases. The CDR3 spans 12 residues. Unmatched junction bases numbered 1, after V lost 8 bases and J lost 6 bases. Germline V gene sequence: CDR1 SNHLY, CDR2 FYNNEI. The CDR3 nucleotides are TGTGCCAGCGGGACAGGGCATGAAAAACTGTTTTTT. It encodes CASGTGHEKLFF.

J is TRBJ2-7 and V is TRBV5-1; unclear D gene. V lost 0 bases to trimming and J lost 4 bases, with 17 bases between them. The CDR3 sequence is 16 residues long. Germline CDR1 and CDR2: SGHRS and YFSETQ. The CDR3 DNA reads TGCGCCAGCAGCTTGGTCGCGGCCTCCATTTCTTACGAGCAGTACGTC. Translating gives CASSLVAASISYEQYV.

This clonotype was picked up a small number of times. The rearrangement joins TRBV7-6 to TRBJ1-1, with a possible D match to TRBD1 (5 bases). Trimming took 1 base from V and 0 from J, leaving 9 bases between them. This CDR3 spans 15 amino acids. CDR1 and CDR2 (germline): SGHVS, FNYEAQ. The CDR3 region has the DNA TGTGCCAGCAGCTTAGGACAGTTCATGAACACTGAAGCTTTCTTT. This translates into CASSLGQFMNTEAFF.

This clonotype was seen a single time. Since the CDR3 does not end with the conserved phenylalanine or tryptophan, this likely comes from a read error. V is TRBV10-3 and J is TRBJ1-3; D may be TRBD1 (5 bases). Per germline, CDR1 ENHRY and CDR2 SYGVKD. Trimming pared 6 bases from V and 3 bases from J, leaving 9 bases between. The CDR3 totals 13 residues. CDR3 region: CAIRDTVGNTIYC. The CDR3 nucleotides read TGTGCCATCAGGGACACAGTTGGAAACACCATATATTGT.

This clonotype has a count of ten or more. CDR3: CASSDDGRSGNTIYF. The CDR3, as DNA: TGTGCCAGCAGTGATGACGGCAGATCTGGAAACACCATATATTTT. J is TRBJ1-3 and V is TRBV6-1, with no clear D. CDR1 MNHNS and CDR2 SASEGT come from the germline V gene. Trimming took 3 bases from V and 1 from J, leaving 10 bases between them. The CDR3 totals 15 residues.

Ten or more counts support this clonotype. J is TRBJ1-4 and V is TRBV7-9; D is ambiguous. The germline V and J ends were trimmed by 2 bases and 4 bases, with 11 bases remaining between them. The CDR3 sequence is 15 residues long. The V gene's germline CDR1 is SEHNR and CDR2 FQNEAQ (reference sequence). The chain's CDR3 is CASSLSPGFNEKLFF. The CDR3 nucleotides read TGTGCCAGCAGCTTAAGCCCGGGATTTAATGAAAAACTGTTTTTT.